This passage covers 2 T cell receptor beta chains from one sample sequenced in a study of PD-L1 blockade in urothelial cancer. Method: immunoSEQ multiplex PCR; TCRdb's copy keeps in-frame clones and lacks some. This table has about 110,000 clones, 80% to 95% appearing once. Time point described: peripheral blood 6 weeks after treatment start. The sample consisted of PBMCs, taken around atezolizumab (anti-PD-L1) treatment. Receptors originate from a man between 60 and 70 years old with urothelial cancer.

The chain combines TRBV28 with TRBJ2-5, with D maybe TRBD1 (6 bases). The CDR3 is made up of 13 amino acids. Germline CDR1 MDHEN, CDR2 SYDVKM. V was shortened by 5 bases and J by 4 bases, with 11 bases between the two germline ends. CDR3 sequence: CASSKQGLETQYF. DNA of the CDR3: TGTGCCAGCAGTAAACAGGGATTAGAGACCCAGTACTTC.

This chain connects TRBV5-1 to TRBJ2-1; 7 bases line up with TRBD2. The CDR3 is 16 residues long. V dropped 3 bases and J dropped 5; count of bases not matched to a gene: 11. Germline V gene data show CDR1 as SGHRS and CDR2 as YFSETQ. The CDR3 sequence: CASSSGGSILDNEQFF. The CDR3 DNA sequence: TGCGCCAGCAGCTCCGGCGGGAGTATTTTGGACAATGAGCAGTTCTTC.